This T cell receptor (beta chain) is from a study of cytomegalovirus exposure and HLA in healthy donors. On this clone: The antigen is unknown.

V was trimmed by 4 bases and J by 14 bases, leaving 23 bases between them. Germline assignment: CDR1 SEHNR and CDR2 FQNEAQ (reference sequence). CDR3 length: 14 amino acids. The repertoire was sequenced with immunoSEQ multiplex PCR; TCRdb's copy has only in-frame clones and lacks some. This sample carries 68,000 or so clones, 91% of them seen once, and the ten largest clones take 2.5% to 4%. Study-level results: Among the CMV-associated chains, a few were confirmed in vitro as specific for CMV antigens. In the 120 or so validation repertoires, approximately 94% of cluster scores exceeded 0, per a later analysis.

V usage is TRBV7-9 and J usage is TRBJ1-1, with D possibly being TRBD1 (6 bases). The receptor comes from a man younger than 30 in good health and CMV-seronegative. The sample taken for sequencing was PBMCs. The CDR3 loop is CASSSSSGTPWVFF. The DNA of the CDR3 is TGTGCCAGCAGCTCGTCTTCCGGGACACCGTGGGTGTTCTTT. Drawing the rest from reference TRBV7-9 and TRBJ1-1, the complete variable domain is DTGVSQNPRHKITKRGQNVTFRCDPISEHNRLYWYRQTLGQGPEFLTYFQNEAQLEKSRLLSDRFSAERPKGSFSTLEIQRTEQGDSAMYLCASSSSSGTPWVFFGQGTRLTVV.